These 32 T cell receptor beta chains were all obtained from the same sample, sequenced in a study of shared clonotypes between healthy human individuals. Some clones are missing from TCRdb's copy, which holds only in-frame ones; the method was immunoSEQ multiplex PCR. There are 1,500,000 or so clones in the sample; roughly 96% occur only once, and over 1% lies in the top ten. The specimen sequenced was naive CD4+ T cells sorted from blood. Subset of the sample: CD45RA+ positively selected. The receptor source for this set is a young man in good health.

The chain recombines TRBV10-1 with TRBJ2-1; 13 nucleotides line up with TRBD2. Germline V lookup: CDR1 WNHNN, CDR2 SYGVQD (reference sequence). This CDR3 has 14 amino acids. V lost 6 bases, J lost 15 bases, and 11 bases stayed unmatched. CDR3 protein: CASSEGLAGSSRFF. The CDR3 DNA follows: TGCGCCAGCAGCGAGGGACTAGCGGGATCGAGTCGGTTCTTC.

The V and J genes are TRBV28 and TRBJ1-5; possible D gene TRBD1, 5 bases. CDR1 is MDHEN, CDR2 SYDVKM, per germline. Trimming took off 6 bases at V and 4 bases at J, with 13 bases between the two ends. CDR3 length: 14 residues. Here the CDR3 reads CASRPPGLNQPQHF. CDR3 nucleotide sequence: TGTGCCAGCAGGCCACCAGGGTTGAATCAGCCCCAGCATTTT. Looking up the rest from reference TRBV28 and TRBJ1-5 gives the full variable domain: DVKVTQSSRYLVKRTGEKVFLECVQDMDHENMFWYRQDPGLGLRLIYFSYDVKMKEKGDIPEGYSVSREKKERFSLILESASTNQTSMYLCASRPPGLNQPQHFGDGTRLSIL.

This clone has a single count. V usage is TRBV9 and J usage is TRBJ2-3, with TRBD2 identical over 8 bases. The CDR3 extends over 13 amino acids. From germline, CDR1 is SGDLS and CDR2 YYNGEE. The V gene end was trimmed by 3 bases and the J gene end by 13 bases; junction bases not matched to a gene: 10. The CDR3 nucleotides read TGTGCCAGCAGCGACACGCCAGCGGGAGCTAAGTATTTT. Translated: CASSDTPAGAKYF.

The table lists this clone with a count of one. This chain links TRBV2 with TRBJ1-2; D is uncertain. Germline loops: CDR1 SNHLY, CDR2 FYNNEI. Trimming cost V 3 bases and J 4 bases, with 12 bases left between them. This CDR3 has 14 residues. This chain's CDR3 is CASSDPRKIYGYTF. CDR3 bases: TGTGCCAGCAGTGATCCCAGGAAAATCTATGGCTACACCTTC.

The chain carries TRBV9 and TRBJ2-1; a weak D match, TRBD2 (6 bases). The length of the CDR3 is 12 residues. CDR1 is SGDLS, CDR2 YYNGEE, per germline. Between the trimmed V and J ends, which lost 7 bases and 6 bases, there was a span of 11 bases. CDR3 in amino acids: CASGFSGNEQFF. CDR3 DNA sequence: TGTGCCAGCGGGTTTAGCGGCAATGAGCAGTTCTTC.

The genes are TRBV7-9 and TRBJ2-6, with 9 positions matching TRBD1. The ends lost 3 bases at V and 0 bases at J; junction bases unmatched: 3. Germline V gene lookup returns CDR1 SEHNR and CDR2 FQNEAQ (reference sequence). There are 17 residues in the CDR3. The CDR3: CASSLGTGSSGANVLTF. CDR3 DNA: TGTGCCAGCAGCTTGGGGACAGGGAGCTCTGGGGCCAACGTCCTGACTTTC.

CDR3 amino acids: CASSIDSNTGELFF. CDR3 DNA sequence: TGTGCCAGTAGTATAGATTCGAACACCGGGGAGCTGTTTTTT. The chain employs TRBV19 and TRBJ2-2; D uncertain. The V end was cut by 0 bases, the J end by 0 bases, with 2 bases between. The germline CDR1 and CDR2 sequences are LNHDA and SQIVND (reference sequence). CDR3 length equals 14 residues.

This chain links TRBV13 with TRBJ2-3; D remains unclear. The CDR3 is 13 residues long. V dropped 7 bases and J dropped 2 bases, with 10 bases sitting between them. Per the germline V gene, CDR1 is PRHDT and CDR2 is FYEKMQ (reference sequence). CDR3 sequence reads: CASTGPFTDTQYF. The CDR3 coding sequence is TGTGCCAGCACTGGGCCGTTCACAGATACGCAGTATTTT.

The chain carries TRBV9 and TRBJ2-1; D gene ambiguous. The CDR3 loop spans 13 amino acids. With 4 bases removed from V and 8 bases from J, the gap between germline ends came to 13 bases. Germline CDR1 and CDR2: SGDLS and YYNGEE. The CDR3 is CASSPPPGDEQFF. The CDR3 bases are TGTGCCAGCAGCCCCCCCCCTGGGGATGAGCAGTTCTTC.

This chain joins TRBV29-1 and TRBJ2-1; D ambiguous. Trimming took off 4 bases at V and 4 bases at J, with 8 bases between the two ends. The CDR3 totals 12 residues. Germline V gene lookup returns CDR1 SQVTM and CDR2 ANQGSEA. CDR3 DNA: TGCAGCGTTGCCGCTCCGTACAATGAGCAGTTCTTC. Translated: CSVAAPYNEQFF.

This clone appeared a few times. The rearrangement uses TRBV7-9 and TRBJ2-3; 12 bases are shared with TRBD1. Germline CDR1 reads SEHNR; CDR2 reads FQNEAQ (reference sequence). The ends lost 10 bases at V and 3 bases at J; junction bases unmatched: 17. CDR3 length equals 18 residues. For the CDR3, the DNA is TGTGCCACCAAACGTCCGCTGCGGGACAGGGGGCCAACAGATACGCAGTATTTT. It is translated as CATKRPLRDRGPTDTQYF.

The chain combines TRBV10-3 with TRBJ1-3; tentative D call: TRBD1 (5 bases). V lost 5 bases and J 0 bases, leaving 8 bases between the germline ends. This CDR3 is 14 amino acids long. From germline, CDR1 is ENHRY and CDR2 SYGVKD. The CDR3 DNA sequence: TGTGCCATCAGTACGAGGGGCTCTGGAAACACCATATATTTT. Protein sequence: CAISTRGSGNTIYF.

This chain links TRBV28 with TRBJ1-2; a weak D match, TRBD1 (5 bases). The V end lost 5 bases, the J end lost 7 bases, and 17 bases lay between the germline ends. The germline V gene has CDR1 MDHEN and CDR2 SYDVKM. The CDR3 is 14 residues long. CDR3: CASSPGTAVRGYTF. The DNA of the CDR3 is TGTGCCAGCAGTCCCGGGACGGCGGTGCGTGGCTACACCTTC.

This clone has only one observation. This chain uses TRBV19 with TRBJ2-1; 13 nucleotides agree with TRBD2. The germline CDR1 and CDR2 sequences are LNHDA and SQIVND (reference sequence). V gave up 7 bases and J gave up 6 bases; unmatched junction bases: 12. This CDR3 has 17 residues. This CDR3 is CASTLGERLAGGNEQFF. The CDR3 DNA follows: TGTGCCAGTACCTTGGGGGAACGACTAGCGGGAGGCAATGAGCAGTTCTTC.

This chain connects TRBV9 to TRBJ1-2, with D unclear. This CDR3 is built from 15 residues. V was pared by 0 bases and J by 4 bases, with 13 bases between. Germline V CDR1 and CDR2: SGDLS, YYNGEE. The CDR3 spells CASSVAPDLGYGYTF. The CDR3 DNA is TGTGCCAGCAGCGTAGCGCCAGACCTTGGCTATGGCTACACCTTC.

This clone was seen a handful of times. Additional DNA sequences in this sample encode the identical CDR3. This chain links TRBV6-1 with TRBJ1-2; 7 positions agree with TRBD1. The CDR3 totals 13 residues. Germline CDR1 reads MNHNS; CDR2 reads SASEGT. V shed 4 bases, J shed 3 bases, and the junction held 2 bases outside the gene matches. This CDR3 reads CASSATGDYGYTF. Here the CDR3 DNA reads TGTGCCAGCAGTGCCACAGGGGACTATGGCTACACCTTC.

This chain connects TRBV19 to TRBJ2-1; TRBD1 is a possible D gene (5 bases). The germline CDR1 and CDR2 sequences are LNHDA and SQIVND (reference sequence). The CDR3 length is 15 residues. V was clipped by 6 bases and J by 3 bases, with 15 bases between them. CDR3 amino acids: CASSTRGQYYNEQFF. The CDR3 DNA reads TGTGCCAGTAGCACCCGAGGACAATACTACAATGAGCAGTTCTTC.

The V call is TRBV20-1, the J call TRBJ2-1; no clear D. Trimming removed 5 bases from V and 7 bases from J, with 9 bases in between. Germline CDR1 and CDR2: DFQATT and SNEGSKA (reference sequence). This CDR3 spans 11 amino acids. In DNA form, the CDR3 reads TGCAGTGCTTCCAATAGAAATGAGCAGTTCTTC. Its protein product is CSASNRNEQFF.

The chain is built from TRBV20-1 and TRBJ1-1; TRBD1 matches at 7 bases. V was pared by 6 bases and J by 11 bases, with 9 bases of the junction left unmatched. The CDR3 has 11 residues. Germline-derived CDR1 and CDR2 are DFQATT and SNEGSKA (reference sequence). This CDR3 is CSATTGTGAFF. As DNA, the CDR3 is TGCAGTGCAACGACAGGGACGGGGGCTTTCTTT.

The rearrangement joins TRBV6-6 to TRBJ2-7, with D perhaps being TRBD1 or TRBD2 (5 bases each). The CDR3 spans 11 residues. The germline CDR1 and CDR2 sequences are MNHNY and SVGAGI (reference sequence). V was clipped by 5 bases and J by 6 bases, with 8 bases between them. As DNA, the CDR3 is TGTGCCAGCAGTATGGGGGTCGAGCAGTACTTC. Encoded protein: CASSMGVEQYF.

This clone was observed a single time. The CDR3 reads CASNGLAAYNEQFF. DNA for the CDR3: TGTGCCAGTAACGGACTAGCGGCCTACAATGAGCAGTTCTTC. The chain joins TRBV19 to TRBJ2-1; 10 positions agree with TRBD2. Germline CDR1 is LNHDA and CDR2 is SQIVND (reference sequence). The ends lost 7 bases at V and 2 bases at J; junction bases unmatched: 2. The CDR3 consists of 14 residues.

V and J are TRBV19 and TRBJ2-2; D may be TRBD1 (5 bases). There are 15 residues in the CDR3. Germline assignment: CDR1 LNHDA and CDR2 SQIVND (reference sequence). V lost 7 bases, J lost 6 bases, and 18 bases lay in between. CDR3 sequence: CASTMTAPAAGELFF. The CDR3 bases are TGTGCCAGTACCATGACAGCTCCGGCGGCCGGGGAGCTGTTTTTT.

The CDR3 DNA follows: TGTGCCAGCACCGGGGTCCGGACAGGGTTCGATGAGCAGTTCTTC. Translation: CASTGVRTGFDEQFF. The chain uses TRBV2 and TRBJ2-1, with 8 bases fitting TRBD1. From germline, CDR1 is SNHLY and CDR2 FYNNEI. Unmatched junction bases numbered 13, after V lost 7 bases and J lost 8 bases. The CDR3 has 15 amino acids.

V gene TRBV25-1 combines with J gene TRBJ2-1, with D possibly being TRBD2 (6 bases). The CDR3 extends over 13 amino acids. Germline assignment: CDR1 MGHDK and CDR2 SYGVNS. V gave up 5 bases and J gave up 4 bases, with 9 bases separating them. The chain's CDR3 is CASSPAGYNEQFF. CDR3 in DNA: TGTGCCAGCAGTCCCGCGGGGTACAATGAGCAGTTCTTC.

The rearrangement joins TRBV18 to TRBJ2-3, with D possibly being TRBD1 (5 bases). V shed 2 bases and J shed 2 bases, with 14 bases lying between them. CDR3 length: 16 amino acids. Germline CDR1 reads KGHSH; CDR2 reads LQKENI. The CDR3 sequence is CASSPGAAFFTDTQYF. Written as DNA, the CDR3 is TGTGCCAGCTCACCAGGGGCAGCATTCTTCACAGATACGCAGTATTTT.

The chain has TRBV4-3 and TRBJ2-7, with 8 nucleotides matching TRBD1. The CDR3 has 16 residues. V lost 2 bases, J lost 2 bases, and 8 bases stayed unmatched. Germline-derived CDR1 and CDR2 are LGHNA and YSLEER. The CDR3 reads CASSQSRDRPTYEQYF. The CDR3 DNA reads TGCGCCAGCAGCCAATCCCGGGACAGGCCTACCTACGAGCAGTACTTC.

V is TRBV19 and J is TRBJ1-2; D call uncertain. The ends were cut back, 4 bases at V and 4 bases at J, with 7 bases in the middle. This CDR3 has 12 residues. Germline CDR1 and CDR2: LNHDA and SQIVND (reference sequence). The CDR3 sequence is CASSTPGYGYTF. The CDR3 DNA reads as TGTGCCAGTAGTACACCGGGCTATGGCTACACCTTC.

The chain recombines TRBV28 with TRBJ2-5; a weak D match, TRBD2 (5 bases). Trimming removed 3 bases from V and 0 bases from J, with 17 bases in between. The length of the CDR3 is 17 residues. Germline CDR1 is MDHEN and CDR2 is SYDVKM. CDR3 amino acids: CASSFEGAQFYQETQYF. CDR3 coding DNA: TGTGCCAGCAGTTTCGAGGGTGCCCAGTTTTACCAAGAGACCCAGTACTTC.

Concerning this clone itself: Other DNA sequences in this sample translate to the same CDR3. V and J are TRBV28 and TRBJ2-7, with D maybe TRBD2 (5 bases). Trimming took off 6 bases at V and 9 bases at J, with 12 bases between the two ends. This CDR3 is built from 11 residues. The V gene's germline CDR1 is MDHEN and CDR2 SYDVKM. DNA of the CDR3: TGTGCCAGCAGCCCCCGAGGAGGGCAGTACTTC. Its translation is CASSPRGGQYF.

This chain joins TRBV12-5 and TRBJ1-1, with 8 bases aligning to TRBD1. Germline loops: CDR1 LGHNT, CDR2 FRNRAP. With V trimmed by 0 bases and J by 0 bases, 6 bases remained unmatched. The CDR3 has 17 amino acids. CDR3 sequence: CASGLVLGQGVNTEAFF. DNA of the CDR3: TGTGCTAGTGGTTTGGTACTCGGACAGGGTGTGAACACTGAAGCTTTCTTT.

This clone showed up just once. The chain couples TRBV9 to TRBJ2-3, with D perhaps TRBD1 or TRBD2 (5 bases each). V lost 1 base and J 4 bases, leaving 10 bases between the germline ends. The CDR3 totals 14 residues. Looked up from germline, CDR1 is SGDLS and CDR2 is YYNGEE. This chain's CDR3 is CASSVSGGPDTQYF. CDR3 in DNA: TGTGCCAGCAGCGTAAGTGGGGGTCCAGATACGCAGTATTTT.

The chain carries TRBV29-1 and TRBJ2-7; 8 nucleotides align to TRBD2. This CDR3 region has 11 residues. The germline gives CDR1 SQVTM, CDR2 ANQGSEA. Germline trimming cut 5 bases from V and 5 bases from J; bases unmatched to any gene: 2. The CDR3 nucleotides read TGCAGCGTTATCGGGAGGGACGAGCAGTACTTC. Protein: CSVIGRDEQYF.